The 8 T cell receptor beta chains listed next were all sequenced from one sample in a study of T cells in Graves' hyperthyroidism and ophthalmopathy. RNA transcripts provided the source from which TCR beta CDR3 regions were amplified. HTBI primers were used for first-round RT-PCR of the TCR CDR3. Each CDR3 protein gets one entry after TCRdb re-called the multiplex PCR reads with MiXCR. The sample carries over 700,000 distinct CDR3 sequences, 15% to 20% recorded once. Source material: blood. These receptor sequences come from a woman aged 50 to 65 with Graves' hyperthyroidism that later progressed to Graves' ophthalmopathy.

This clonotype was seen a few times. The gene calls are TRBV19 and TRBJ1-5, with D perhaps TRBD1 (5 bases). V dropped 8 bases and J dropped 5 bases, with 13 bases sitting between them. The CDR3 has 13 residues. In germline, CDR1 is LNHDA, CDR2 SQIVND (reference sequence). The CDR3 sequence is CASLGQWDQPQHF. Here the CDR3 DNA reads TGTGCCAGTCTGGGGCAGTGGGATCAGCCCCAGCATTTT.

The chain employs TRBV30 and TRBJ1-2; D gene ambiguous. V lost 5 bases to trimming and J lost 1 base, with 14 bases between them. CDR1 is GTSNPN, CDR2 SVGIG, per germline (reference sequence). CDR3 length: 14 residues. The CDR3: CAWSGSGLNYGYTF. The CDR3 nucleotides read TGTGCCTGGTCCGGTAGCGGACTTAACTATGGCTACACCTTC.

Many counts were recorded for this clonotype. The chain joins TRBV7-3 to TRBJ1-1, with D uncertain. The ends were cut back, 2 bases at V and 3 bases at J, with 7 bases in the middle. From germline, CDR1 is SGHTA and CDR2 FQGTGA. The CDR3 length is 13 residues. The CDR3 region is CASSLDGDTEAFF. The CDR3 DNA sequence: TGTGCCAGCAGCTTAGACGGGGACACTGAAGCTTTCTTT.

The J gene is TRBJ2-5, the V gene TRBV6-1, with D tentatively TRBD1 (5 bases). V was clipped by 6 bases and J by 7 bases, with 15 bases between them. CDR1 and CDR2 (germline): MNHNS, SASEGT. CDR3 length: 13 amino acids. The CDR3 DNA follows: TGTGCCAGCAGCTTCGACAGCCTTGGGACCCAGTACTTC. This encodes CASSFDSLGTQYF.

This clonotype occurred many times. The genes are TRBV12-3 or TRBV12-4 and TRBJ1-2; maybe TRBD1 (6 bases). Trimming took 0 bases from V and 5 from J, leaving 16 bases between them. There are 16 residues in the CDR3. The CDR3 DNA is TGTGCCAGCAGTTTAGCGAGGGTTGGGGGCGCTTATGGCTACACCTTC. It encodes CASSLARVGGAYGYTF.

V is TRBV7-2 and J is TRBJ2-5, with D possibly matching TRBD2 (5 bases). Trimming pared 5 bases from V and 5 bases from J, leaving 15 bases between. The CDR3 has 14 amino acids. Germline loops: CDR1 SGHTA, CDR2 FQGNSA. CDR3 nucleotides: TGTGCCAGCAGCCCCCACTTAGGCGGGGAGACCCAGTACTTC. This translates into CASSPHLGGETQYF.

This clonotype was detected many times. The J gene is TRBJ1-6, the V gene TRBV5-1, with D tentatively TRBD1 (5 bases). Germline lookup yields CDR1 SGHRS and CDR2 YFSETQ. The CDR3 is 16 amino acids. Trimming cost V 4 bases and J 10 bases, with 21 bases left between them. CDR3 protein: CASSVLRGDRGSPLHF. For the CDR3, the DNA is TGCGCCAGCAGCGTGCTTCGGGGAGATCGGGGCTCACCCCTCCACTTT.

This clonotype has ten or more counts. The chain combines TRBV2 with TRBJ2-3; D ambiguous. The CDR3 sequence is 13 residues long. Germline V gene sequence: CDR1 SNHLY, CDR2 FYNNEI. Trimming took 6 bases from V and 6 from J, leaving 13 bases between them. Here the CDR3 reads CASRDPNRDTQYF. DNA for the CDR3: TGTGCCAGCAGGGACCCCAATCGGGATACGCAGTATTTT.